The sequence of this T cell receptor beta chain was determined in a study of regulatory T cells in long-lasting Graves disease. Germline V gene sequence: CDR1 DFQATT, CDR2 SNEGSKA (reference sequence). The CDR3 length is 13 residues. Ten or more counts support this clonotype. Its target is not known. Mismatch with germline at one junction end may stem from a read error. Through Arm-PCR of CDR3 regions and iRepertoire HTBI primers, TCR beta libraries were built. Each CDR3 protein is one row after TCRdb ran MiXCR on the multiplex PCR reads. The data show about 400,000 distinct CDR3 sequences, less than 25% seen once. Time point described: persistent/refractory GD, antithyroid drugs over 5 years with positive TRAb. RNA extracted from PBMCs served as the sequencing template. One endocrinology department in Xi'an, China, was where patients came from. Broader study findings: Patients whose Graves' disease persisted exhibited lower TCR diversity than those newly diagnosed. Clonotypes that were public and shared totalled around 2,700 in persistent patients versus about 1,000 in new patients. Persistent disease favored TRBV28, TRBJ1-2 and TRBJ2-5.

The clonotype originates from a female donor with Graves disease. V and J are TRBV20-1 and TRBJ2-5, with D possibly TRBD2 on 7 matching bases. Material: peripheral blood mononuclear cells (PBMCs), obtained when the disease was refractory, from a patient treated with antithyroid drugs. The CDR3: CGLARGGGETQYF. The CDR3 nucleotides read TGTGGCCTAGCGCGAGGGGGGGGAGAGACCCAGTACTTC.